Detailed here is one T cell receptor (beta chain). Its matching antigen is unknown. The data are from a study of OX40 agonist ivuxolimab in advanced cancers. About the research overall: Patients assigned to dose escalation were diagnosed with hepatocellular carcinoma, melanoma, renal cell or head and neck cancer. Partial response was recorded in three patients: one hepatocellular carcinoma and two cutaneous melanoma cases.

Libraries were prepared by immunoSEQ multiplex PCR; TCRdb keeps only in-frame clonotypes and omits some of them. Found here are 55,000 to 65,000 clones, about 85% of them singletons; the top ten hold about 3%. Findings of the study overall: CD8+ T cells were the subset that, on average, had more expanded clones than CD4+. At doses 0.1 to 3.0 mg/kg, CD4+ and CD8+ clones expanded.

CDR1 and CDR2 from the germline V gene are SGHRS and YFSETQ. The germline V and J ends were trimmed by 0 bases and 0 bases, with 3 bases remaining between them. CDR3 length: 13 amino acids. The material sequenced was CD4+ or CD8+ T cells sorted from blood, taken in a trial of the OX40 agonist ivuxolimab. V and J are TRBV5-1 and TRBJ1-1, with D unclear. The origin of this receptor is an adult with an advanced solid tumor such as melanoma, head and neck, liver or kidney cancer. CDR3 residues: CASSLEVNTEAFF. CDR3 coding DNA: TGCGCCAGCAGCTTGGAAGTGAACACTGAAGCTTTCTTT.